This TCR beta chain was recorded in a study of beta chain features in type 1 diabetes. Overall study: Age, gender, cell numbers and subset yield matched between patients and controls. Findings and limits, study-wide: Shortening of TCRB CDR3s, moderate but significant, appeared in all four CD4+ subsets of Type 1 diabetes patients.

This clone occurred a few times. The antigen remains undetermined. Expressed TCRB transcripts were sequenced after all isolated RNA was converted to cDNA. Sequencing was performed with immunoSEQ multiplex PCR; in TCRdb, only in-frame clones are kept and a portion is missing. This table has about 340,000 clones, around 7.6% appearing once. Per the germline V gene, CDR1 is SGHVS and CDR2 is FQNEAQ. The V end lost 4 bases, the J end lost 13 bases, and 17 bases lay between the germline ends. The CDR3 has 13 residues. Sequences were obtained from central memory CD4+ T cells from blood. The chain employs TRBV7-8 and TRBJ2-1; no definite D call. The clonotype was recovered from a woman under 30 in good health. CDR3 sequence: CASSSTLGSPQFF. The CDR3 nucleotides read TGTGCCAGCAGCTCTACCCTAGGATCCCCACAGTTCTTC.